The source of this T cell receptor (beta chain) is a study of metastatic and nonmetastatic thyroid tumors (dated by TCRdb to 2018 to 2020). In terms of the full investigation: The researchers compared repertoires between peripheral blood samples and tumor or nodule tissue samples from patients with malignant or benign thyroid disease. What the work shows at the level of the full study, not this receptor alone: In both blood and tumor samples, TCR beta diversity was reported to be significantly higher in malignant tumors than in benign nodules.

V loses 2 bases, J loses 2 bases, and the germline ends lie 10 bases apart. CDR1 DFQATT and CDR2 SNEGSKA were looked up in the germline V gene (reference sequence). The CDR3 covers 14 residues, taking in both the cysteine and the phenylalanine. The kept DNA is CDR3 alone, 42 bases in frame from the first base. No patient had received any treatment before thyroid surgery. Using T-cell receptor beta sequencing, the researchers looked back retrospectively at clinical samples from patients, gathered between the early 2010s and the late 2010s. Receptor amplification or capture employed PCR. TCRdb shows the sequencer as Illumina HiSeq 4000. High-throughput sequencing was used to profile the TCR beta-chain CDR3 region of every patient. The paper's processing steps were these. The researchers built a classifier to tell apart papillary thyroid cancer patients with distant metastasis, based on CDR3 differences among clinicopathological groups. The Shannon index was used to measure repertoire diversity, and the Morisita-Horn index was used to measure how similar tumor and blood repertoires were. TCRdb redid the processing of the public reads, applying fastp at Q25 and MiXCR, and retained in-frame beta chains. These V and J calls rely on TCRdb rather than the paper's analysis. Across this sample there are just over 20,000 clones, with approximately 40% seen only once. The top ten constitute 25% to 30% of the sample.

With respect to this clone: This receptor's antigen is unknown. Base qualities are missing; no much larger clone stands one base away.

Sample: tumor tissue. This receptor was taken from a female donor with papillary thyroid cancer or a benign thyroid nodule (not recorded which). Some clones in this sample may be carry-over from other donors' samples. The chain is assembled from TRBV20-1 and TRBJ1-5; no D segment can be confidently identified. CDR3 region: CSARNPEGNQPQHF. The DNA is as follows: TGCAGTGCTAGAAACCCGGAGGGCAATCAGCCCCAGCATTTT.